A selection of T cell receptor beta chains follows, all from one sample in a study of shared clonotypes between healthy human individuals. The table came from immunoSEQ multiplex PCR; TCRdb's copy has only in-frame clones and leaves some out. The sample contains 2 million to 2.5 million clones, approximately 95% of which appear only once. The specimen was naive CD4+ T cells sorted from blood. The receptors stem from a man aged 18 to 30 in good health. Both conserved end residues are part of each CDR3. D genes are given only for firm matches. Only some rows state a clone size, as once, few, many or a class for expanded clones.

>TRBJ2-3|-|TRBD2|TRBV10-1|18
TGCGCCAGCAGTGAGTCGGTCGGACTAGCGGGGAGCACAGATACGCAGTATTTT
CASSESVGLAGSTDTQYF
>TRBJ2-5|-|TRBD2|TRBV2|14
TGTGCCAGCACCCGGACTAGCTCCAAAGAGACCCAGTACTTC
CASTRTSSKETQYF
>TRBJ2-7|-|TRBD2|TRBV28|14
TGTGCCAGCAGGGGGCCGGGACTAGCCTACGAGCAGTACTTC
CASRGPGLAYEQYF
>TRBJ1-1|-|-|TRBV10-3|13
TGTGCCACCCGAACCTCAGTGAACACTGAAGCTTTCTTT
CATRTSVNTEAFF
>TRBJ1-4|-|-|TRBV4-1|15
TGCGCCAGCAGCCAAGACAGGGCAACTAATGAAAAACTGTTTTTT
CASSQDRATNEKLFF
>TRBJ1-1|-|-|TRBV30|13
TGTGCCTGGAGTTTCAGGGGGAACACTGAAGCTTTCTTT
CAWSFRGNTEAFF
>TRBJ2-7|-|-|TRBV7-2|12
TGTGCCAGCAGCTCTCACTCCTACGAGCAGTACTTC
CASSSHSYEQYF
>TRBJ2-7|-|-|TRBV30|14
TGTGCCTGGACCCCCCGACACCCGTTTAACGAGCAGTACTTC
CAWTPRHPFNEQYF
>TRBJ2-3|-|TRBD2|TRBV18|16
TGTGCCAGCTCACCCGCCCCGGGCGGGGGAACAGATACGCAGTATTTT
CASSPAPGGGTDTQYF
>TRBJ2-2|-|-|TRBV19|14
TGTGCCAGTAGTACTGACAGGAGCACCGGGGAGCTGTTTTTT
CASSTDRSTGELFF
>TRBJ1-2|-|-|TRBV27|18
TGTGCCAGCAGTCCTAGGGGGGGCGCTCTTATAACTAACTATGGCTACACCTTC
CASSPRGGALITNYGYTF
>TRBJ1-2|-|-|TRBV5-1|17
TGCGCCAGCAGCTTTGTTGGGAAGCAGGTCCCTCGTAGTGGCTACACCTTC
CASSFVGKQVPRSGYTF
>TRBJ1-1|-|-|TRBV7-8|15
TGTGCCAGCAGCTTACGACAGATAATGAACACTGAAGCTTTCTTT
CASSLRQIMNTEAFF
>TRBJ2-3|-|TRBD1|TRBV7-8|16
TGTGCCAGCAGCTTAGCCCAGGGGGCGAATGTAGATACGCAGTATTTT
CASSLAQGANVDTQYF
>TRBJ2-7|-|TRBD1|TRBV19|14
TGTGCCAGTTTAGACAGGGGGCCCCCCTACGAGCAGTACTTC
CASLDRGPPYEQYF
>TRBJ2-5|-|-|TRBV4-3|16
TGCGCCAGCAGCCAAGGGGGCGGCCGGCAACAAGAGACCCAGTACTTC
CASSQGGGRQQETQYF
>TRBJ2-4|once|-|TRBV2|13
TGTGCCAGCGCGATTGAAACCAAAAACATTCAGTACTTC
CASAIETKNIQYF
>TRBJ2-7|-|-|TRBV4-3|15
TGCGCCAGCAGCCAAGCGGTGGGATCCCCCTACGAGCAGTACTTC
CASSQAVGSPYEQYF
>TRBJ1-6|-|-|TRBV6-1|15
TGTGCCAGCAGTCCCTTAGGGGACTATAATTCACCCCTCCACTTT
CASSPLGDYNSPLHF
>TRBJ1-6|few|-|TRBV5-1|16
TGCGCCAGCAGCACGACGGACCTAACGGATGATTCACCCCTCCACTTT
CASSTTDLTDDSPLHF
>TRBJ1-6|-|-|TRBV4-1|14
TGCGCCAGCAGCCAATGGGGTATTAATTCACCCCTCCACTTT
CASSQWGINSPLHF
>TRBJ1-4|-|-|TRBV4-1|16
TGCGCCAGCAGCCAAGTTCTCCGGCAGCTTAATGAAAAACTGTTTTTT
CASSQVLRQLNEKLFF
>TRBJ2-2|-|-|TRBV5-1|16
TGCGCCAGCAGCTTGGCAAGGGGGGCGAACACCGGGGAGCTGTTTTTT
CASSLARGANTGELFF
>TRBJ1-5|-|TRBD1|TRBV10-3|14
TGTGCCATCAGTGAGAGGACAGGGGATCAGCCCCAGCATTTT
CAISERTGDQPQHF
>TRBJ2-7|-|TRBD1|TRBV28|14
TGTGCCAGCAGTACCGGGACAGGGGTCTACGAGCAGTACTTC
CASSTGTGVYEQYF
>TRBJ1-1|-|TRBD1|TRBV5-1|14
TGCGCCAGCAGCCTGGGGCACGGGACAGGGTTTGCTTTCTTT
CASSLGHGTGFAFF
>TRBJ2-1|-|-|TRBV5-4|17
TGTGCCAGCAGCTTGGGGGACAAGGGGGGCATTTACAATGAGCAGTTCTTC
CASSLGDKGGIYNEQFF
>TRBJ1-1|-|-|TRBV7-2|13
TGTGCCAGCAGCTTATGGGGAGACACTGAAGCTTTCTTT
CASSLWGDTEAFF
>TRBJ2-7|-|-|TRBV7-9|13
TGTGCCAGCAGCCAGACCGGGGGCTACGAGCAGTACTTC
CASSQTGGYEQYF
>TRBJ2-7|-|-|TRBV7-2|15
TGTGCCAGCAGCTTAGTCCCCAATTCGAGGATTGAGCAGTACTTC
CASSLVPNSRIEQYF
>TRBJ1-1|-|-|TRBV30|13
TGTGCCTGGAGGCACCTCGGGGGCACTGAAGCTTTCTTT
CAWRHLGGTEAFF
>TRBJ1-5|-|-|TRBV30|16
TGTGCCTGGAGTGTACGCGGGACCAGTGCTTGGCAGCCCCAGCATTTT
CAWSVRGTSAWQPQHF
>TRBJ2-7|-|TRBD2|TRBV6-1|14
TGTGCCAGCAGTCGGACTAGCGGGAGTTACGAGCAGTACTTC
CASSRTSGSYEQYF
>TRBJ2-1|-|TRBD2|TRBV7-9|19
TGTGCCAGCAGCCCATCCCCCTCCACCGGACTAGCGGCCTACAATGAGCAGTTCTTC
CASSPSPSTGLAAYNEQFF
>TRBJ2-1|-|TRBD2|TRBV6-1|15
TGTGCCAGCAGCCCGACTAGCGGGAGTCTTGGTGAGCAGTTCTTC
CASSPTSGSLGEQFF
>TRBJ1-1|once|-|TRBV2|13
TGTGCCAGCAGTGTTACAGGGATGACTGAAGCTTTCTTT
CASSVTGMTEAFF
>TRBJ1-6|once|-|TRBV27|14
TGTGCCAGCAGCCCTTCGGGGTATAATTCACCCCTCCACTTT
CASSPSGYNSPLHF
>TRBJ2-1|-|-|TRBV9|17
TGTGCCAGCAGCGCACCGCGCCCTTTGGGCTCCTACAATGAGCAGTTCTTC
CASSAPRPLGSYNEQFF
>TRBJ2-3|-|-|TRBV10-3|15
TGTGCCATCAACTCGGGGCTCCTGCAGGCAGATACGCAGTATTTT
CAINSGLLQADTQYF
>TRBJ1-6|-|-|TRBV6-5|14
TGTGCCAGCAGTCCCGGGAGTGGGAATTCACCCCTCCACTTT
CASSPGSGNSPLHF
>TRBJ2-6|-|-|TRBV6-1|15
TGTGCCAGCAGTGAAGGCAGCTCTGGGGCCAACGTCCTGACTTTC
CASSEGSSGANVLTF
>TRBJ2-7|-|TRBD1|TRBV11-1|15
TGTGCCAGCAGCCGAGAGACAGGGTCTTCCTACGAGCAGTACTTC
CASSRETGSSYEQYF
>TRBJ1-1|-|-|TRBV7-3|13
TGTGCCAGCAGCGCCGACAGGAACACTGAAGCTTTCTTT
CASSADRNTEAFF
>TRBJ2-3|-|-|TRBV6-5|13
TGTGCCAGCAGTTACGGGGGCGCAGATACGCAGTATTTT
CASSYGGADTQYF
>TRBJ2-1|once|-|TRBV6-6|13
TGTGCCAGCAAGACGAGTCAGGCCAATGAGCAGTTCTTC
CASKTSQANEQFF
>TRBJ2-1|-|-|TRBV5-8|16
TGTGCCAGCAGCCCAGATCGGGCGGGATGGGGCAATGAGCAGTTCTTC
CASSPDRAGWGNEQFF
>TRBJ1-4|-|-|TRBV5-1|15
TGCGCCAGCAGCACCTCAGGGGACACTAATGAAAAACTGTTTTTT
CASSTSGDTNEKLFF
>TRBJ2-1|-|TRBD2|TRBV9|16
TGTGCCAGCAGCGTAGGACTAGCGGGGCTCTACAATGAGCAGTTCTTC
CASSVGLAGLYNEQFF
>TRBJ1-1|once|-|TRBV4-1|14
TGCGCCAGCAGCCCTGTCGACGGGGTCACTGAAGCTTTCTTT
CASSPVDGVTEAFF